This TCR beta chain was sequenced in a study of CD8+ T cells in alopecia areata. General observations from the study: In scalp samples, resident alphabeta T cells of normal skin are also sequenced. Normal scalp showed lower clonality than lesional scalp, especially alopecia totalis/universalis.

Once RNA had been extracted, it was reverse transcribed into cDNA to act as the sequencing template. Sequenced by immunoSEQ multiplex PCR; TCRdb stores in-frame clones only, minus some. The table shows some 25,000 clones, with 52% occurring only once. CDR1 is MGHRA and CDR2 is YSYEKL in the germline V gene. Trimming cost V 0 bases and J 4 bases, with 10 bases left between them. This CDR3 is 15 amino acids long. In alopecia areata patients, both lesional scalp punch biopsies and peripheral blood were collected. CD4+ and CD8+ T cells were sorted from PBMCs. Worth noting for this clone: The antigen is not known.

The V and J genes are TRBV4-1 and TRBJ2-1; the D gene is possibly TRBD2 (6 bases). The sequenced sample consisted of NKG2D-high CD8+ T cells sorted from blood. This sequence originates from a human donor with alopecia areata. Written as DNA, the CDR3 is TGCGCCAGCAGCCAAGATGTACTAGCTTACAATGAGCAGTTCTTC. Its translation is CASSQDVLAYNEQFF.